A selection of T cell receptor beta chains follows, all from one sample in a study of CD8+ T cells in alopecia areata. TCRdb keeps only in-frame clones here, not all; method: immunoSEQ multiplex PCR. The table lists over 150,000 clones, about 55% of them singletons. The sequencing used CD8+ T cells sorted from blood, collected at week 24, from a patient treated with tofacitinib. Receptor source: a human donor with alopecia areata. CDR3s include the opening cysteine and the closing phenylalanine or tryptophan. Fields, in order: CDR3 protein, CDR3 DNA, clone size, V gene, J gene, D gene. D genes are given only for firm matches. Part of the rows lack a size; the others show once, few, many or a class for expanded clones.

CDR3aa: CASSLSADNPGQPQHF
CDR3nt: TGTGCCAGCAGCTTAAGCGCGGACAATCCAGGTCAGCCCCAGCATTTT
abundance: .
v_gene: TRBV13
j_gene: TRBJ1-5
d_gene: .

CDR3aa: CASSSDRETQYF
CDR3nt: TGCGCCAGCAGCTCTGACCGGGAGACCCAGTACTTC
abundance: .
v_gene: TRBV5-1
j_gene: TRBJ2-5
d_gene: .

CDR3aa: CAWSTGQGNTEAFF
CDR3nt: TGTGCCTGGAGTACAGGACAGGGGAACACTGAAGCTTTCTTT
abundance: .
v_gene: TRBV30
j_gene: TRBJ1-1
d_gene: TRBD1

CDR3aa: CASSPVLSSYEQYF
CDR3nt: TGTGCCAGCTCACCAGTGCTAAGCTCCTACGAGCAGTACTTC
abundance: .
v_gene: TRBV18
j_gene: TRBJ2-7
d_gene: .

CDR3aa: CASSSGLAGAPLQETQYF
CDR3nt: TGTGCCAGCAGCTCCGGACTAGCGGGGGCCCCCCTCCAAGAGACCCAGTACTTC
abundance: .
v_gene: TRBV7-3
j_gene: TRBJ2-5
d_gene: TRBD2

CDR3aa: CASSLTGGTAYNEQFF
CDR3nt: TGCGCCAGCAGCTTGACCGGCGGGACAGCCTACAATGAGCAGTTCTTC
abundance: .
v_gene: TRBV5-1
j_gene: TRBJ2-1
d_gene: .

CDR3aa: CASSLGTQSTF
CDR3nt: TGTGCCAGCAGCTTGGGGACCCAGAGCACCTTC
abundance: .
v_gene: TRBV7-9
j_gene: TRBJ1-2
d_gene: .

CDR3aa: CSVVGTAEETQYF
CDR3nt: TGCAGCGTTGTAGGAACGGCGGAAGAGACCCAGTACTTC
abundance: few
v_gene: TRBV29-1
j_gene: TRBJ2-5
d_gene: .

CDR3aa: CASSFSGTGNTEAFF
CDR3nt: TGTGCCAGCAGTTTTTCCGGGACAGGGAACACTGAAGCTTTCTTT
abundance: .
v_gene: TRBV27
j_gene: TRBJ1-1
d_gene: TRBD1

CDR3aa: CASSPTWDSPLHF
CDR3nt: TGTGCCAGCAGCCCCACATGGGATTCACCCCTCCACTTT
abundance: .
v_gene: TRBV25-1
j_gene: TRBJ1-6
d_gene: .

CDR3aa: CASSYSGSGGYTF
CDR3nt: TGTGCCAGCAGTTATTCAGGGTCAGGTGGCTACACCTTC
abundance: few
v_gene: TRBV6-5
j_gene: TRBJ1-2
d_gene: .

CDR3aa: CASSPGTEEAFF
CDR3nt: TGTGCCAGCAGCCCAGGGACAGAGGAAGCTTTCTTT
abundance: few
v_gene: TRBV13
j_gene: TRBJ1-1
d_gene: TRBD1

CDR3aa: CASAAGVNTEAFF
CDR3nt: TGTGCCAGTGCCGCGGGGGTGAACACTGAAGCTTTCTTT
abundance: few
v_gene: TRBV19
j_gene: TRBJ1-1
d_gene: .

CDR3aa: CAWSTGTWEQYF
CDR3nt: TGTGCCTGGAGCACAGGGACTTGGGAGCAGTACTTC
abundance: .
v_gene: TRBV30
j_gene: TRBJ2-7
d_gene: .

CDR3aa: CASSVGGGYTEAFF
CDR3nt: TGTGCCAGCAGCGTAGGGGGAGGGTACACTGAAGCTTTCTTT
abundance: .
v_gene: TRBV9
j_gene: TRBJ1-1
d_gene: .

CDR3aa: CSGSYVQYNEQFF
CDR3nt: TGCAGCGGTAGCTACGTCCAATACAATGAGCAGTTCTTC
abundance: .
v_gene: TRBV29-1
j_gene: TRBJ2-1
d_gene: .

CDR3aa: CASSSDRGPNSPLHF
CDR3nt: TGTGCCAGCAGTTCCGACAGGGGCCCTAATTCACCCCTCCACTTT
abundance: .
v_gene: TRBV6-9
j_gene: TRBJ1-6
d_gene: TRBD1

CDR3aa: CSVVKGYEQYF
CDR3nt: TGCAGCGTTGTGAAGGGATACGAGCAGTACTTC
abundance: .
v_gene: TRBV29-1
j_gene: TRBJ2-7
d_gene: .

CDR3aa: CSVPTGGGEQFF
CDR3nt: TGCAGCGTACCTACAGGGGGCGGTGAGCAGTTCTTC
abundance: .
v_gene: TRBV29-1
j_gene: TRBJ2-1
d_gene: TRBD1

CDR3aa: CASSQWAGLTNTGELFF
CDR3nt: TGTGCCAGCAGCCAGTGGGCGGGGTTAACGAACACCGGGGAGCTGTTTTTT
abundance: .
v_gene: TRBV14
j_gene: TRBJ2-2
d_gene: .

CDR3aa: CASSLQQGAQSYTF
CDR3nt: TGTGCCAGCAGTCTACAGCAGGGGGCACAAAGCTACACCTTC
abundance: .
v_gene: TRBV27
j_gene: TRBJ1-2
d_gene: TRBD1

CDR3aa: CASSQDRQINYGYTF
CDR3nt: TGCGCCAGCAGCCAAGATCGGCAGATAAACTATGGCTACACCTTC
abundance: few
v_gene: TRBV4-3
j_gene: TRBJ1-2
d_gene: .

CDR3aa: CSVGGFGYTF
CDR3nt: TGCAGCGTAGGGGGGTTTGGCTACACCTTC
abundance: .
v_gene: TRBV29-1
j_gene: TRBJ1-2
d_gene: .

CDR3aa: CASSFDLGDTEAFF
CDR3nt: TGTGCCAGCAGCTTTGATTTGGGGGACACTGAAGCTTTCTTT
abundance: .
v_gene: TRBV5-4
j_gene: TRBJ1-1
d_gene: .

CDR3aa: CASSPDYSNQPQHF
CDR3nt: TGTGCCAGCAGTCCGGATTATAGCAATCAGCCCCAGCATTTT
abundance: .
v_gene: TRBV2
j_gene: TRBJ1-5
d_gene: .

CDR3aa: CASSYSQNTEAFF
CDR3nt: TGTGCCAGCAGTTACTCCCAGAACACTGAAGCTTTCTTT
abundance: .
v_gene: TRBV6-6
j_gene: TRBJ1-1
d_gene: .

CDR3aa: CASSQDLGNQETQYF
CDR3nt: TGCGCCAGCAGCCAAGATTTAGGGAATCAAGAGACCCAGTACTTC
abundance: once
v_gene: TRBV4-3
j_gene: TRBJ2-5
d_gene: .

CDR3aa: CASSSDQGTETQYF
CDR3nt: TGTGCCAGCAGCTCAGATCAGGGTACGGAGACCCAGTACTTC
abundance: .
v_gene: TRBV13
j_gene: TRBJ2-5
d_gene: .

CDR3aa: CASSVSGANVLTF
CDR3nt: TGTGCCAGCAGCGTATCTGGGGCCAACGTCCTGACTTTC
abundance: .
v_gene: TRBV9
j_gene: TRBJ2-6
d_gene: .

CDR3aa: CASSENRGPHEQYF
CDR3nt: TGTGCCAGCAGCGAGAACAGGGGGCCCCACGAGCAGTACTTC
abundance: .
v_gene: TRBV5-4
j_gene: TRBJ2-7
d_gene: TRBD1

CDR3aa: CASSGILRTGRHTNEQFF
CDR3nt: TGTGCCAGCAGTGGAATACTACGGACAGGGCGGCACACGAATGAGCAGTTCTTC
abundance: once
v_gene: TRBV25-1
j_gene: TRBJ2-1
d_gene: TRBD1

CDR3aa: CASSLAGRGFF
CDR3nt: TGTGCCAGCAGCTTAGCTGGAAGAGGTTTCTTC
abundance: .
v_gene: TRBV7-9
j_gene: TRBJ2-1
d_gene: .

CDR3aa: CASSLGGTSTDTQYF
CDR3nt: TGTGCCAGCAGCTTGGGGGGGACGTCCACAGATACGCAGTATTTT
abundance: .
v_gene: TRBV7-2
j_gene: TRBJ2-3
d_gene: TRBD2

CDR3aa: CASSLVVDTGPYGYTF
CDR3nt: TGCGCCAGCAGCCTTGTGGTGGACACCGGCCCCTATGGCTACACCTTC
abundance: once
v_gene: TRBV5-1
j_gene: TRBJ1-2
d_gene: .

CDR3aa: CASSDDLGGLRNEQFF
CDR3nt: TGTGCCAGCAGTGACGACCTGGGGGGGCTTCGCAATGAGCAGTTCTTC
abundance: .
v_gene: TRBV2
j_gene: TRBJ2-1
d_gene: .

CDR3aa: CASSGARGNEAFF
CDR3nt: TGTGCCAGTAGTGGGGCCAGGGGGAATGAAGCTTTCTTT
abundance: .
v_gene: TRBV19
j_gene: TRBJ1-1
d_gene: TRBD1

CDR3aa: CASSPARSGVYNEQFF
CDR3nt: TGTGCCAGCAGTCCTGCCCGGAGCGGGGTGTACAATGAGCAGTTCTTC
abundance: .
v_gene: TRBV11-2
j_gene: TRBJ2-1
d_gene: TRBD2

CDR3aa: CASSLSYRGTEAFF
CDR3nt: TGTGCCAGCAGCTTATCCTACAGGGGGACTGAAGCTTTCTTT
abundance: few
v_gene: TRBV5-5
j_gene: TRBJ1-1
d_gene: TRBD1

CDR3aa: CASSLFPPGQGDYEQYF
CDR3nt: TGTGCCAGCAGTTTATTCCCGCCGGGACAGGGAGATTACGAGCAGTACTTC
abundance: .
v_gene: TRBV27
j_gene: TRBJ2-7
d_gene: TRBD1

CDR3aa: CASSPSTGSNYGYTF
CDR3nt: TGTGCCAGCAGTCCGTCGACAGGGAGTAACTATGGCTACACCTTC
abundance: .
v_gene: TRBV27
j_gene: TRBJ1-2
d_gene: TRBD1

CDR3aa: CASSLDIGGQPQHF
CDR3nt: TGTGCCAGCAGCTTAGATATTGGCGGCCAGCCCCAGCATTTT
abundance: few
v_gene: TRBV11-2
j_gene: TRBJ1-5
d_gene: .

CDR3aa: CSVEGTSGGTDTQYF
CDR3nt: TGCAGCGTTGAGGGGACTAGCGGGGGTACAGATACGCAGTATTTT
abundance: .
v_gene: TRBV29-1
j_gene: TRBJ2-3
d_gene: TRBD2

CDR3aa: CASSYGAGQAYEQYF
CDR3nt: TGTGCCAGCAGTTACGGAGCAGGCCAAGCCTACGAGCAGTACTTC
abundance: .
v_gene: TRBV6-5
j_gene: TRBJ2-7
d_gene: .

CDR3aa: CASSFSMDSPLHF
CDR3nt: TGTGCCAGTAGCTTTTCTATGGACTCACCCCTCCACTTT
abundance: .
v_gene: TRBV7-9
j_gene: TRBJ1-6
d_gene: .